This T cell receptor beta chain was identified in a study of CXCR3-negative and CXCR3-positive naive CD8 T cells. The study, taken as a whole, reports: The study found CXCR3 expression partially decreased after cryopreservation and ran most assays on fresh PBMCs. Relative to memory CD8+ cells, whose diversity was much lower, both naive subsets had comparably high diversity. More hydrophobic TRB CDR3s were found in CXCR3-positive naive cells than in CXCR3-negative naive cells.

The germline gives CDR1 LNHDA, CDR2 SQIVND (reference sequence). This CDR3 region has 17 residues. The TRB libraries of cDNA were built by UMI-labeled 5' RACE. TCRdb derives one entry per CDR3 protein from the 5' RACE reads, leaving out DNA. This specimen shows under 85,000 distinct CDR3 sequences; the ten leading clones hold 0.6% to 0.7%. Worth noting for this clonotype: The antigen is not known.

The chain couples TRBV19 to TRBJ2-2; TCRdb designates TRBD1, a call that cannot be tested without DNA. The receptor's source is a human donor in good health. Some clones in this sample may be carry-over from other donors' samples. Sequenced sample: naive CXCR3+ CD8+ T cells from blood. Subset meaning: CD45RO-CCR7+CD27+CD95- naive CD8+ T cells expressing CXCR3 (TNR3+). The CDR3 reads CASTRDRGLGNTGELFF.